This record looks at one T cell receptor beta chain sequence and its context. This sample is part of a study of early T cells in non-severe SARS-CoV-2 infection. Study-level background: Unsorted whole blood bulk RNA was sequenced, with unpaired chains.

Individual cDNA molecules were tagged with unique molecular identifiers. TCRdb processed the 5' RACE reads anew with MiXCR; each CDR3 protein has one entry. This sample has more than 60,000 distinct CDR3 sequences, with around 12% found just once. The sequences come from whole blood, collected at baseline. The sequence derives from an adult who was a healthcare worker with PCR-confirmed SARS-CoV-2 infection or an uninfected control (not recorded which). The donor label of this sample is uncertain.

CDR3 DNA sequence: TGTGCCGGAGGGACCTCTGGAAACACCATATATTTT. Protein sequence: CAGGTSGNTIYF. V is TRBV30 and J is TRBJ1-3; possibly TRBD1 for D (5 bases). The V gene lost 8 bases and the J gene lost 0 bases, with 8 bases spanning the gap. This CDR3 comprises 12 residues. Germline V gene lookup returns CDR1 GTSNPN and CDR2 SVGIG (reference sequence).